This is a list of T cell receptor beta chains from one sample in a study of T cell responses to AZD1222 COVID-19 vaccine. Clones were sequenced by immunoSEQ multiplex PCR, and TCRdb holds only the in-frame ones, with some missing. In the table there are 100,000 to 130,000 clones, around 90% of which are singletons. The sequencing used peripheral blood, collected on day 0 of AZD1222 vaccination. The receptors shown here come from an adult in good health. The CDR3 runs from the conserved cysteine through the conserved F or W. A D gene is named only where the DNA matches it firmly. Rows give clone size only sometimes, using once, few, many, or a class for an expanded clone.

V,size,D,J,DNA,CDR3
TRBV24-1,-,-,TRBJ2-1,TGTGCCACCAGTGATTCAGGGCGGGGCTCCTACAATGAGCAGTTCTTC,CATSDSGRGSYNEQFF
TRBV7-2,-,TRBD2,TRBJ2-1,TGTGCCAGCAGCTGGACTAGCGGGGGAAACAATGAGCAGTTCTTC,CASSWTSGGNNEQFF
TRBV25-1,-,TRBD1,TRBJ1-1,TGTGCCAGCAGTGAATACACAGGGGGGAACACTGAAGCTTTCTTT,CASSEYTGGNTEAFF
TRBV7-2,-,TRBD1,TRBJ1-4,TGTGCCAGCAGCCCGAGGGACAGGGGTAATGAAAAACTGTTTTTT,CASSPRDRGNEKLFF
TRBV6-5,-,-,TRBJ1-2,TGTGCCAGCAAGTCAGACCATCTCTATGGCTACACCTTC,CASKSDHLYGYTF
TRBV10-3,-,-,TRBJ1-2,TGTGCCATCAGTGAGTCAAACAGGGCTGAAGGCTACACCTTC,CAISESNRAEGYTF
TRBV5-4,-,-,TRBJ2-5,TGTGCCAGCAGCTTGCCAGGGGTGAAGGAGACCCAGTACTTC,CASSLPGVKETQYF
TRBV7-6,-,-,TRBJ2-7,TGTGCCAGCAGCTTAGATGAGGTCCAGGAGCAGTACTTC,CASSLDEVQEQYF
TRBV7-2,-,TRBD1,TRBJ1-5,TGTGCCAGCAGCTTAGTCGCAGGGGGAAATAGCAATCAGCCCCAGCATTTT,CASSLVAGGNSNQPQHF
TRBV29-1,-,TRBD1,TRBJ1-1,TGCAGCGGAAGACGGGACAGCTACACTGAAGCTTTCTTT,CSGRRDSYTEAFF
TRBV9,-,TRBD1,TRBJ1-2,TGTGCCAGCAGCGTAGCAGGACAGGGTGGGCTGGGGGGCTACACCTTC,CASSVAGQGGLGGYTF
TRBV5-1,-,-,TRBJ2-3,TGCGCCAGCAGCGTTCGGCCCCTTGATACGCAGTATTTT,CASSVRPLDTQYF
TRBV18,-,-,TRBJ2-5,TGTGCCAGCTCACAACAGTACCAAGAGACCCAGTACTTC,CASSQQYQETQYF
TRBV2,once,-,TRBJ1-1,TGTGCCAGCGTCGGGCCAGGGGTGTCCCGACGGGCTGAAGCTTTCTTT,CASVGPGVSRRAEAFF
TRBV19,-,-,TRBJ1-4,TGTGCCAGTACCCACCGAAGGGGTCTAGATGAAAAACTGTTTTTT,CASTHRRGLDEKLFF
TRBV27,-,TRBD1,TRBJ1-5,TGTGCCAGCAGTCAGAGGACAGGGAGAGGCAATCAGCCCCAGCATTTT,CASSQRTGRGNQPQHF
TRBV7-2,-,-,TRBJ2-2,TGTGCCAGCCGCACCGACAGGATGGGTGTTGGCGGGGAGCTGTTTTTT,CASRTDRMGVGGELFF
TRBV6-2/TRBV6-3,once,TRBD1,TRBJ1-5,TGTGCCAGCAGTGGGGGGTGGACAGGGGGCCGTAGCAATCAGCCCCAGCATTTT,CASSGGWTGGRSNQPQHF
TRBV19,-,TRBD2,TRBJ2-3,TGTGCCAGTAGCGACCGACTAGCGGGGGGGTCAGATACGCAGTATTTT,CASSDRLAGGSDTQYF
TRBV7-6,-,TRBD2,TRBJ2-7,TGTGCCAGCAGTTCTAGCGGGGGGGCCTACGAGCAGTACTTC,CASSSSGGAYEQYF
TRBV11-2,-,TRBD1,TRBJ2-7,TGTGCCAGCAGCCCACGTCAAGGGACAGGGGCGGGCGAGCAGTACTTC,CASSPRQGTGAGEQYF
TRBV6-1,-,TRBD2,TRBJ2-7,TGTGCCAGCAGGGAACTAGCGGGGTCCTACGAGCAGTACTTC,CASRELAGSYEQYF
TRBV5-1,-,TRBD1,TRBJ1-1,TGCGCCAGCAGCTTCGGGGACAGCCGGATAGACACTGAAGCTTTCTTT,CASSFGDSRIDTEAFF
TRBV9,-,-,TRBJ1-1,TGTGCCAGCAGCGGATACCAAAGGAACACTGAAGCTTTCTTT,CASSGYQRNTEAFF
TRBV7-2,-,-,TRBJ1-6,TGTGCCAGCAGCTTAGAGGGCGGACAGTACTATTCACCCCTCCACTTT,CASSLEGGQYYSPLHF
TRBV27,-,-,TRBJ2-7,TGTGCCAGCAGTTCTACCCTGGACTGGTCCTACGAGCAGTACTTC,CASSSTLDWSYEQYF
TRBV2,-,-,TRBJ1-5,TGTGCCAGCAGCGTTCTTATGACAGAATATAGCAATCAGCCCCAGCATTTT,CASSVLMTEYSNQPQHF
TRBV18,-,TRBD1,TRBJ2-7,TGTGCCAGCTCACCGGGACAGCCCGTCTACGAGCAGTACTTC,CASSPGQPVYEQYF
TRBV3-1/TRBV3-2,once,TRBD2,TRBJ2-7,TGTGCCAGCAGTAGATTAGCGGGGGGCTCCTACGAGCAGTACTTC,CASSRLAGGSYEQYF
TRBV20-1,-,-,TRBJ1-4,TGCAGTGCCAGTCGGGCTAATGAAAAACTGTTTTTT,CSASRANEKLFF
TRBV20-1,-,-,TRBJ1-2,TGCAGTGCTTGGGGTAATGGCTACACCTTC,CSAWGNGYTF
TRBV7-6,-,-,TRBJ2-7,TGTGCCAGCAGCTTAGTGGAGGGCTACGAGCAGTACTTC,CASSLVEGYEQYF
TRBV4-3,-,-,TRBJ2-2,TGCGCCAGCAGCCAAGATCCGGGGCTTCCCGGGGAGCTGTTTTTT,CASSQDPGLPGELFF
TRBV24-1,-,TRBD1,TRBJ2-5,TGTGCCACCAGTGATTTTGGCCTCCCAGGACAGGGACCTTTCGGGGAGACCCAGTACTTC,CATSDFGLPGQGPFGETQYF
TRBV19,-,-,TRBJ1-1,TGTGCCAGTAGTATGAGCACTGAAGCTTTCTTT,CASSMSTEAFF
TRBV19,few,-,TRBJ1-5,TGTGCCAGTGGTAGGGTTGCCAATCAGCCCCAGCATTTT,CASGRVANQPQHF
TRBV7-8,-,TRBD2,TRBJ2-1,TGTGCCAGCAGCCCCCGGGGTAGCGGGGGGCTAGAGCAGTTCTTC,CASSPRGSGGLEQFF
TRBV20-1,-,-,TRBJ1-5,TGCAGTGCTAGTTTCCGTGGGGCCGGGCAGCCCCAGCATTTT,CSASFRGAGQPQHF
TRBV2,-,-,TRBJ2-2,TGTGCCAGCAGACGAGAAAACACCGGGGAGCTGTTTTTT,CASRRENTGELFF
TRBV5-6,-,-,TRBJ1-1,TGTGCCAGCAGCCCTTCGGGGGATTACACTGAAGCTTTCTTT,CASSPSGDYTEAFF
TRBV20-1,-,-,TRBJ1-1,TGCAGTGCTAGTTCCGAGAGGGGGGACACTGAAGCTTTCTTT,CSASSERGDTEAFF
TRBV21-1,-,-,TRBJ1-5,TGTGCCAGCAGTACAACAGGGGATTACAATCAGCCCCAGCATTTT,CASSTTGDYNQPQHF
TRBV7-2,-,-,TRBJ2-3,TGTGCCAGCAGCCCGGAATGGGCAGATACGCAGTATTTT,CASSPEWADTQYF
TRBV28,-,-,TRBJ1-2,TGTGCCAGCAGCTCAAGACAGGATCGCTACACCTTC,CASSSRQDRYTF
TRBV19,-,-,TRBJ1-3,TGTGCCAGTAGTAAGGCCGGGGAAATAGGAAACACCATATATTTT,CASSKAGEIGNTIYF
TRBV18,-,-,TRBJ1-5,TGTGCCAGCTCCCCACAGGGAGATCAGCCCCAGCATTTT,CASSPQGDQPQHF
TRBV6-5,once,-,TRBJ1-6,TGTGCCACATCTGAGACCAAGAATGGGTCACCCCTCCACTTT,CATSETKNGSPLHF
TRBV30,-,-,TRBJ2-7,TGTGCCTGGAGTGGGGGGCAGCAGTACTTC,CAWSGGQQYF
TRBV19,-,-,TRBJ2-3,TGTGCCAGTAGTATAGGAGCTTTAGCGGCAGATACGCAGTATTTT,CASSIGALAADTQYF
TRBV6-2/TRBV6-3,-,-,TRBJ2-7,TGTGCCAGCAGTTACTCGTCCTACGAGCAGTACTTC,CASSYSSYEQYF
TRBV28,-,TRBD1,TRBJ1-6,TGTGCCAGCAGGATTAGACAGGGAGATAATTCACCCCTCCACTTT,CASRIRQGDNSPLHF
TRBV12-3/TRBV12-4,-,TRBD2,TRBJ2-1,TGTGCCAGCAGACTAGCGGCCGGGTATGAGCAGTTCTTC,CASRLAAGYEQFF